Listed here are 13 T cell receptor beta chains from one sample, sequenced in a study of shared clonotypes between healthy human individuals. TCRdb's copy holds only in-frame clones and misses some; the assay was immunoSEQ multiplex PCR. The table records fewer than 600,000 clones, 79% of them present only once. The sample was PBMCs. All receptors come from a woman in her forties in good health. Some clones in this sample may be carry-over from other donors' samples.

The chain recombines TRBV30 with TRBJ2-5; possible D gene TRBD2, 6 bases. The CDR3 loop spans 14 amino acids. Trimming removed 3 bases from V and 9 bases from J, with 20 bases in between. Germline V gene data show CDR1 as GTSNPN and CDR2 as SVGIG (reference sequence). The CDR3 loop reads CAWSLRTARGSQYF. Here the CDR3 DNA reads TGTGCCTGGAGCCTCAGGACCGCCCGGGGGTCCCAGTACTTC.

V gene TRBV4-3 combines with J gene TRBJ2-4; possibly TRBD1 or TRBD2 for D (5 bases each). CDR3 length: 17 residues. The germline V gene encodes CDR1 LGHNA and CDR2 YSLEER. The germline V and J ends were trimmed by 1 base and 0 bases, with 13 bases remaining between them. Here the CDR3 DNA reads TGCGCCAGCAGCCAAGGTGTGGGGGATTTAGCCAAAAACATTCAGTACTTC. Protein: CASSQGVGDLAKNIQYF.

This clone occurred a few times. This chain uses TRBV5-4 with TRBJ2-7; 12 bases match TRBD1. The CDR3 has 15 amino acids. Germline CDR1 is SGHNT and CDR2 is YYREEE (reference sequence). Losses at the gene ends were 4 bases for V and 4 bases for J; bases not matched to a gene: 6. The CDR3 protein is CASSSGTGGFYEQYF. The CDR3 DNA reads TGTGCCAGCAGCAGCGGGACAGGGGGCTTTTACGAGCAGTACTTC. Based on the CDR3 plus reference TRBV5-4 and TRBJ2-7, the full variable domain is ETGVTQSPTHLIKTRGQQVTLRCSSQSGHNTVSWYQQALGQGPQFIFQYYREEENGRGNFPPRFSGLQFPNYSSELNVNALELDDSALYLCASSSGTGGFYEQYFGPGTRLTVT.

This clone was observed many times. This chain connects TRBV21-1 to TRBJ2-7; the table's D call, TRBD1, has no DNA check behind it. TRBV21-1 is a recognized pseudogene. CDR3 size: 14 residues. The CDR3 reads CASSIYRVWAEQYF. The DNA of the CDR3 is TGTGCCAGCAGCATCTACAGGGTTTGGGCTGAGCAGTACTTC.

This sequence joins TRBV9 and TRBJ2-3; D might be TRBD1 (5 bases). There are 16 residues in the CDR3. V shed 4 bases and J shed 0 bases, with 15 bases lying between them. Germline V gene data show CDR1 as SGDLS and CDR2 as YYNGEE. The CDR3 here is CASSPRASSSTDTQYF. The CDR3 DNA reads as TGTGCCAGCAGCCCCAGGGCCTCCTCTAGCACAGATACGCAGTATTTT.

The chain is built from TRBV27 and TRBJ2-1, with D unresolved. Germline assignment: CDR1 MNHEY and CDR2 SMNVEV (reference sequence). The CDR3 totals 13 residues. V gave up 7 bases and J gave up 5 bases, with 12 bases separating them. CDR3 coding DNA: TGTGCCAGCACCCCTGGGCCTGACAATGAGCAGTTCTTC. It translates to CASTPGPDNEQFF.

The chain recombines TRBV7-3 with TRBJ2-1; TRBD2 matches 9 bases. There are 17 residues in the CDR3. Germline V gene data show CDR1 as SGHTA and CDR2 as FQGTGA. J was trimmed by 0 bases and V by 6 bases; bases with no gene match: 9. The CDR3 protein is CASSLLAGPSSYNEQFF. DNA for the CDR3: TGTGCCAGCAGTCTTCTAGCGGGACCTAGCTCCTACAATGAGCAGTTCTTC.

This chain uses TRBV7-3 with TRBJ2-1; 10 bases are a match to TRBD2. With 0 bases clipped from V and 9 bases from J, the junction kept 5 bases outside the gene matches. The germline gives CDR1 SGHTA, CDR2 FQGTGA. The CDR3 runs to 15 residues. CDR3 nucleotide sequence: TGTGCCAGCAGCTTAACTAGCGGGAGGAAAGGTGAGCAGTTCTTC. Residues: CASSLTSGRKGEQFF. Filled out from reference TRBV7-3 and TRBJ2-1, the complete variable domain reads GAGVSQTPSNKVTEKGKYVELRCDPISGHTALYWYRQSLGQGPEFLIYFQGTGAADDSGLPNDRFFAVRPEGSVSTLKIQRTERGDSAVYLCASSLTSGRKGEQFFGPGTRLTVL.

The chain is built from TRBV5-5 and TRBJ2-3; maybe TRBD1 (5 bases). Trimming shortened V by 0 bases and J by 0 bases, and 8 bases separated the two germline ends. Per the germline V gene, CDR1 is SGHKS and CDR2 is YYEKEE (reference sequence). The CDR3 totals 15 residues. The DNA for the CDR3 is TGTGCCAGCAGCTTGGACAGGTCTAGCACAGATACGCAGTATTTT. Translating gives CASSLDRSSTDTQYF. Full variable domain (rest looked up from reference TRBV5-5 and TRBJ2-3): DAGVTQSPTHLIKTRGQQVTLRCSPISGHKSVSWYQQVLGQGPQFIFQYYEKEERGRGNFPDRFSARQFPNYSSELNVNALLLGDSALYLCASSLDRSSTDTQYFGPGTRLTVL.

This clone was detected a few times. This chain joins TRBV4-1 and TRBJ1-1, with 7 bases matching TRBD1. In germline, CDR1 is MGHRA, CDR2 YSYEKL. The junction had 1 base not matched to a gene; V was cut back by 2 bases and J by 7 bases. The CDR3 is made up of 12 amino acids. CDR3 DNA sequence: TGCGCCAGCAGCCAATACAGGGGTGAAGCTTTCTTT. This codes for CASSQYRGEAFF.

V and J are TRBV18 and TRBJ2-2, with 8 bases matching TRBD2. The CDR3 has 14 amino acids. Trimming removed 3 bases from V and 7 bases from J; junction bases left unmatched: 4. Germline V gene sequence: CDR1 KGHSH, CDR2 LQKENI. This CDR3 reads CASSPTSEGGELFF. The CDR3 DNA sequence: TGTGCCAGCTCACCGACTAGCGAGGGCGGGGAGCTGTTTTTT.

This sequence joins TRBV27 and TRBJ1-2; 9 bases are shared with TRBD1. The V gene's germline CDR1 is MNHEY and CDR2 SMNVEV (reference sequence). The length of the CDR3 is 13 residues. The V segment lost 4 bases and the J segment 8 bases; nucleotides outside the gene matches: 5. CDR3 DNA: TGTGCCAGCAGTTACAGGGGGCTCGGAGGCTACACCTTC. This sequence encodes CASSYRGLGGYTF.

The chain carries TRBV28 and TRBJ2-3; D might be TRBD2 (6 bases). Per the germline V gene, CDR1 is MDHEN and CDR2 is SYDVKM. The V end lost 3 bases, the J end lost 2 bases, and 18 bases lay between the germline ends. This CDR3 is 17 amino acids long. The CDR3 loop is CASSLKPGLLNTDTQYF. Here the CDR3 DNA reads TGTGCCAGCAGTTTGAAGCCGGGACTGCTAAACACAGATACGCAGTATTTT.